This T cell receptor (beta chain) was retrieved from a study of cytomegalovirus exposure and HLA in healthy donors. About the research overall: A data release that came early held roughly 80 million unique TCRs from HLA-typed donors. Study results and limitations: In a later analysis, productive TCRs from donors in an Asian-associated ancestry cluster reportedly carried fewer N-insertions than the cohort mean.

This clone has only a few counts. No antigen is known for it. Every donor was a healthy person donating bone marrow. 60 Vbeta and 13 Jbeta primers were used in PCR. Sequencing used immunoSEQ multiplex PCR; TCRdb keeps in-frame clones, though not all of them. Among around 170,000 clones listed, about three quarters were seen once. The CDR3 runs to 14 residues. Trimming pared 1 base from V and 2 bases from J, leaving 9 bases between. CDR1 is SGDLS, CDR2 YYNGEE, per germline. The chain combines TRBV9 with TRBJ2-5; possibly TRBD1 for D (5 bases). The source of this sequence is a man aged 18 to 29 in good health and CMV-seronegative. The sequenced material came from PBMCs. In DNA, the CDR3 is TGTGCCAGCAGCGTAAGGGGTGGTCAAGAGACCCAGTACTTC. Residues: CASSVRGGQETQYF.